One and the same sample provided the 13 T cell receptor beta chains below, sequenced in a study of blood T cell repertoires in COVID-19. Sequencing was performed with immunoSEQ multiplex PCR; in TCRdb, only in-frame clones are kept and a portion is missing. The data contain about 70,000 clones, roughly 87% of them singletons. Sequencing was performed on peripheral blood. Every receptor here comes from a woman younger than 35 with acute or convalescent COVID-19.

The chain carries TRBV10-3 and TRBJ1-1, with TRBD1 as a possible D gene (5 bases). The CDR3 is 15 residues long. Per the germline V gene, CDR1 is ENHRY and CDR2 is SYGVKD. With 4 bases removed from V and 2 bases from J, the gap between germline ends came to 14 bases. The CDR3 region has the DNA TGTGCCATCAGTGGGACGGGGGGTCTTAACACTGAAGCTTTCTTT. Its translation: CAISGTGGLNTEAFF.

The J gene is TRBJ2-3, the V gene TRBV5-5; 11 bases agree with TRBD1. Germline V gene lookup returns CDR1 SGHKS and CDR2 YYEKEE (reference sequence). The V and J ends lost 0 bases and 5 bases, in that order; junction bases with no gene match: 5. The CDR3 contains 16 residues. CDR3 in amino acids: CASSLGTGGAGDTQYF. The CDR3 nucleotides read TGTGCCAGCAGCTTGGGGACAGGGGGCGCGGGAGATACGCAGTATTTT.

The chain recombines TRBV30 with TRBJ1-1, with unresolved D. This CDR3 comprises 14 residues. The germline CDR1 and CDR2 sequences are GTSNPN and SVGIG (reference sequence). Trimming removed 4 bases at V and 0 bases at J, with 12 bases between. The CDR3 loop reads CAWNRHPMNTEAFF. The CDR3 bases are TGTGCCTGGAACCGACATCCTATGAACACTGAAGCTTTCTTT.

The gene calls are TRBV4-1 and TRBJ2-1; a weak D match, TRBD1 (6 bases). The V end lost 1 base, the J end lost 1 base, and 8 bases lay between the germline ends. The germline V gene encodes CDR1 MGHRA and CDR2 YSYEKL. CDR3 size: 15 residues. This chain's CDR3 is CASSQVRGSYNEQFF. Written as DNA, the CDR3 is TGCGCCAGCAGCCAAGTCAGGGGATCCTACAATGAGCAGTTCTTC.

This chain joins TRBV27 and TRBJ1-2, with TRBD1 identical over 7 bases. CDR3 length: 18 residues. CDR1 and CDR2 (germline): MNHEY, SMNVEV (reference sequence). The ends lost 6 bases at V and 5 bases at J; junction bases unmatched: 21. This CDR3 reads CASSPTVIRGKATYGYTF. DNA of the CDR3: TGTGCCAGCAGCCCAACCGTTATCAGGGGGAAGGCCACTTATGGCTACACCTTC.

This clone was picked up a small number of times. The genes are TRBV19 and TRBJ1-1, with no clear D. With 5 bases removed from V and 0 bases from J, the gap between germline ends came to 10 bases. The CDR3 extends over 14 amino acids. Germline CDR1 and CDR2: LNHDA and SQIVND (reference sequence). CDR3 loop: CASSREFVNTEAFF. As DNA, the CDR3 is TGTGCCAGTAGTCGCGAGTTTGTGAACACTGAAGCTTTCTTT.

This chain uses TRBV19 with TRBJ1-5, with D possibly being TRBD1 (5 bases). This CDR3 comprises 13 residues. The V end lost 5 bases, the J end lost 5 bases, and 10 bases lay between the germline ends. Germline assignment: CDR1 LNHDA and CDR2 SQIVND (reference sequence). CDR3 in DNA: TGTGCCAGTAGTCAAGGGGTTGATCAGCCCCAGCATTTT. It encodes CASSQGVDQPQHF.

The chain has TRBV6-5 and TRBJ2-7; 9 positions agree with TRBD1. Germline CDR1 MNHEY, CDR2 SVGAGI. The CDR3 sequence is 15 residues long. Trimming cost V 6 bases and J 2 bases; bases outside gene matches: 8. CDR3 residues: CASRRDREGPYEQYF. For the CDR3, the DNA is TGTGCCAGCAGGAGGGACAGGGAGGGCCCCTACGAGCAGTACTTC.

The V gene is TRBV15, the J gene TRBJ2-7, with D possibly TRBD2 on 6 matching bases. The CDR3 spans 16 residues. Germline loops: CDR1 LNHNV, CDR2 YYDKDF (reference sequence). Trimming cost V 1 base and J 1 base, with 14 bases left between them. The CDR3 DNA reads TGTGCCACCAGCAGAGCCACGGAGGGGCCATCCTACGAGCAGTACTTC. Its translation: CATSRATEGPSYEQYF.

CDR3 nucleotides: TGTGCCAGCAGTTTAGCGGGGCCCCCCCTCTCTGGGGCCAACGTCCTGACTTTC. Amino acids: CASSLAGPPLSGANVLTF. The chain carries TRBV28 and TRBJ2-6; tentatively, D is TRBD2 (6 bases). Trimming left V 2 bases short and J 0 bases short, with 14 bases between. The germline gives CDR1 MDHEN, CDR2 SYDVKM. The CDR3 totals 18 residues. Full variable domain (remainder filled in from reference TRBV28 and TRBJ2-6): DVKVTQSSRYLVKRTGEKVFLECVQDMDHENMFWYRQDPGLGLRLIYFSYDVKMKEKGDIPEGYSVSREKKERFSLILESASTNQTSMYLCASSLAGPPLSGANVLTFGAGSRLTVL.

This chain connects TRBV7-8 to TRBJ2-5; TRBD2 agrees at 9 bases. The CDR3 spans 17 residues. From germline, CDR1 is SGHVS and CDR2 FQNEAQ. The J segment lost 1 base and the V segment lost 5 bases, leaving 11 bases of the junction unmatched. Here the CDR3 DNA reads TGTGCCAGCAGCCGATGGCCGCTAGCGGGGCCCCAAGAGACCCAGTACTTC. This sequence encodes CASSRWPLAGPQETQYF.

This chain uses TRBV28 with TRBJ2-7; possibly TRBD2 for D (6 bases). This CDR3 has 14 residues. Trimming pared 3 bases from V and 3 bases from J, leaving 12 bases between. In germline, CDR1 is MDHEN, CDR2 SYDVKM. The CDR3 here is CASSLTGDFYEQYF. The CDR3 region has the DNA TGTGCCAGCAGTTTGACGGGGGACTTCTACGAGCAGTACTTC.

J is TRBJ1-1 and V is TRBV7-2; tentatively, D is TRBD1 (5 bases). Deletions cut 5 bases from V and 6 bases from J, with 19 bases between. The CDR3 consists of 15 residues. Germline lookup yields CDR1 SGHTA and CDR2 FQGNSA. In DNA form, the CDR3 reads TGTGCCAGCAGCCCCCAGGTAGGGGAGGAGGCTGAAGCTTTCTTT. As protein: CASSPQVGEEAEAFF.